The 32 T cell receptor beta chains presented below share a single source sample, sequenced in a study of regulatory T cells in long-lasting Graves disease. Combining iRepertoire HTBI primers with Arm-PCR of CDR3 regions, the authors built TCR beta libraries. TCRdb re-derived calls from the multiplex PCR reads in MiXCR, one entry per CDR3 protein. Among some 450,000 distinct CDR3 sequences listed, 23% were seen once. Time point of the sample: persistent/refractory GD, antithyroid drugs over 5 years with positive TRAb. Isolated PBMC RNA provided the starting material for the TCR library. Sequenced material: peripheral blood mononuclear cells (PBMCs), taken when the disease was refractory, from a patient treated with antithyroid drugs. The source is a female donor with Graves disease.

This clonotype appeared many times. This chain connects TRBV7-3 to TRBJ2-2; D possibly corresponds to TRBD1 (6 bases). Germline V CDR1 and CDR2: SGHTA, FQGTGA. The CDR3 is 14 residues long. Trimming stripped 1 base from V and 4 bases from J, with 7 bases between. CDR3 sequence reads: CASSLRDTTGELFF. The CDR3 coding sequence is TGTGCCAGCAGCTTAAGGGACACCACCGGGGAGCTGTTTTTT.

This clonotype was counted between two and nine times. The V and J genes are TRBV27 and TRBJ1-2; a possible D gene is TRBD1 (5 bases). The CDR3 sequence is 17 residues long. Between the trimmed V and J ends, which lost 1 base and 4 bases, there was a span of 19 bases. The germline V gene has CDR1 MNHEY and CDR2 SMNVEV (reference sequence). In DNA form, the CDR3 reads TGTGCCAGCAGTTTATTGGGTCAGGGAGAGGGCAGCTATGGCTACACCTTC. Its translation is CASSLLGQGEGSYGYTF.

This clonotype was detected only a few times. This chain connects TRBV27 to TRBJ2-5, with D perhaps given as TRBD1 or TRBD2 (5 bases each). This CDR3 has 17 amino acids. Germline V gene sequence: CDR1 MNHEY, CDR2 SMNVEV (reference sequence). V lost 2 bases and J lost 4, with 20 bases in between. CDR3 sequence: CASSLKGPGFGTETQYF. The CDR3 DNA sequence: TGTGCCAGCAGTTTAAAAGGCCCAGGGTTTGGGACAGAGACCCAGTACTTC.

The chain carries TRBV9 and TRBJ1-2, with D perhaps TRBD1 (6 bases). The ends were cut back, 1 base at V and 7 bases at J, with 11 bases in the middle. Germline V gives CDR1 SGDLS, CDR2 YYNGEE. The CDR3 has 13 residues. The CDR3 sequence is CASSVSGAGGYTF. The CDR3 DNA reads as TGTGCCAGCAGCGTATCAGGGGCGGGTGGCTACACCTTC. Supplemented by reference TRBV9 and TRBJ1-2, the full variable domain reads DSGVTQTPKHLITATGQRVTLRCSPRSGDLSVYWYQQSLDQGLQFLIQYYNGEERAKGNILERFSAQQFPDLHSELNLSSLELGDSALYFCASSVSGAGGYTFGSGTRLTVV.

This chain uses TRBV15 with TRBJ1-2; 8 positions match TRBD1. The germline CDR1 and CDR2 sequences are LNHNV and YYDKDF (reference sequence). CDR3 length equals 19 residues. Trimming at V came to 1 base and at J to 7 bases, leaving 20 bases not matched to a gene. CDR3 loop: CATSRATGTGPQLAGGYTF. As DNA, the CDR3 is TGTGCCACCAGCAGAGCCACCGGGACAGGACCCCAATTAGCGGGTGGCTACACCTTC.

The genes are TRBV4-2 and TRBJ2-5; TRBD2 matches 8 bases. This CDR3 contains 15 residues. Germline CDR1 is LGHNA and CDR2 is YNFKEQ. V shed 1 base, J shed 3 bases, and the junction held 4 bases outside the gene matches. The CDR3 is CASSQAGGPEETQYF. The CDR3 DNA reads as TGTGCCAGCAGCCAAGCGGGAGGGCCGGAAGAGACCCAGTACTTC.

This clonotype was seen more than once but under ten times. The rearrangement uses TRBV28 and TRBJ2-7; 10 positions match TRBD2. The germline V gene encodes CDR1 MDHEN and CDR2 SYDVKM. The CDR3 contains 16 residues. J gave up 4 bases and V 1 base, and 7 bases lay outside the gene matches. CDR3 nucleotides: TGTGCCAGCAGTTTATTATCCGGGACTAGCGTTTACGAGCAGTACTTC. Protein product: CASSLLSGTSVYEQYF. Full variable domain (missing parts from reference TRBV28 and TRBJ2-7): DVKVTQSSRYLVKRTGEKVFLECVQDMDHENMFWYRQDPGLGLRLIYFSYDVKMKEKGDIPEGYSVSREKKERFSLILESASTNQTSMYLCASSLLSGTSVYEQYFGPGTRLTVT.

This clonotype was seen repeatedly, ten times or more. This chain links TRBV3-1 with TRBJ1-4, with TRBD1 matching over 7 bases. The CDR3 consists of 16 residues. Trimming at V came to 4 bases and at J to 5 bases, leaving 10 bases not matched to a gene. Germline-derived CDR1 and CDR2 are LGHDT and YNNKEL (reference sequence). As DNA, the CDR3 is TGTGCCAGCAGCCGCACGCGGGGACAGAAGAATGAAAAACTGTTTTTT. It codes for CASSRTRGQKNEKLFF.

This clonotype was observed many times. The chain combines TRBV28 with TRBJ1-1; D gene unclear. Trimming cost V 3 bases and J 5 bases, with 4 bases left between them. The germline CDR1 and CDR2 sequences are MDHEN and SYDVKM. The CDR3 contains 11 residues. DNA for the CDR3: TGTGCCAGCAGTTTTCCGACTGAAGCTTTCTTT. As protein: CASSFPTEAFF.

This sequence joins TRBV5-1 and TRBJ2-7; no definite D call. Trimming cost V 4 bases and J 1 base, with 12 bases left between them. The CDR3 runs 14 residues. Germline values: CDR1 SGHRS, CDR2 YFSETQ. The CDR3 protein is CASSRVDRSYEQYF. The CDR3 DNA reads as TGCGCCAGCAGCCGTGTTGACCGGTCCTACGAGCAGTACTTC.

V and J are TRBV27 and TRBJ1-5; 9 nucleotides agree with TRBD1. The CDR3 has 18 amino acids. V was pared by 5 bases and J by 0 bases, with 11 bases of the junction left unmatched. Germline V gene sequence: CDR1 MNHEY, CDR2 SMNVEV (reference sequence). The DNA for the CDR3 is TGTGCCAGCAGTCCTGGGACAGGGACCGGATATAGCAATCAGCCCCAGCATTTT. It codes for CASSPGTGTGYSNQPQHF.

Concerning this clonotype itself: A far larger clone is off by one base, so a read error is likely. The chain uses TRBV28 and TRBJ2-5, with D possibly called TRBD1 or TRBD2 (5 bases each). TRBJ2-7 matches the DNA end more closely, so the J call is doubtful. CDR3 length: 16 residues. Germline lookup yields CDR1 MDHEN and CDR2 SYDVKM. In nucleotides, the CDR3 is TGTGCCAGCGGTTACTACGAGAGGGACCTCTCCTACGAGCAGTACTTC. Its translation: CASGYYERDLSYEQYF.

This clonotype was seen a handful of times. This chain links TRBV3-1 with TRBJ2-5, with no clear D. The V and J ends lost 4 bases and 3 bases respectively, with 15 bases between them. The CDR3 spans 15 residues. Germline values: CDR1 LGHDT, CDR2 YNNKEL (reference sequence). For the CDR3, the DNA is TGTGCCAGCAGCCCCTTCGGCGTTTACGAAGAGACCCAGTACTTC. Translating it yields CASSPFGVYEETQYF.

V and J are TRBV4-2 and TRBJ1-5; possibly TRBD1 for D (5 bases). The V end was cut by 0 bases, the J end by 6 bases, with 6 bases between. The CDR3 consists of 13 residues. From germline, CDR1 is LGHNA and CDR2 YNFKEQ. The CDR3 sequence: CASSQDGTQPQHF. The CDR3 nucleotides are TGTGCCAGCAGCCAAGATGGGACTCAGCCCCAGCATTTT.

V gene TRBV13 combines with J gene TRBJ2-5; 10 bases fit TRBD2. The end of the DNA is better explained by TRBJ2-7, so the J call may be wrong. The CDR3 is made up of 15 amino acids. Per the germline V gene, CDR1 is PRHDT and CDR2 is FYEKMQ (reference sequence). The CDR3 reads CASSASGGATYEQYF. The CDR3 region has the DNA TGTGCCAGCAGCGCTAGCGGGGGTGCTACCTACGAGCAGTACTTC.

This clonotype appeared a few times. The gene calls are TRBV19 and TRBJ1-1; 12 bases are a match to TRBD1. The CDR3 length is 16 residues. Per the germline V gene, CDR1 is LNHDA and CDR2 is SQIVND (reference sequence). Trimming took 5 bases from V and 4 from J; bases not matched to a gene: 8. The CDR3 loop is CASSPRGQGAGTEAFF. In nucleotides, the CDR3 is TGTGCCAGTAGTCCAAGGGGACAGGGGGCAGGCACTGAAGCTTTCTTT.

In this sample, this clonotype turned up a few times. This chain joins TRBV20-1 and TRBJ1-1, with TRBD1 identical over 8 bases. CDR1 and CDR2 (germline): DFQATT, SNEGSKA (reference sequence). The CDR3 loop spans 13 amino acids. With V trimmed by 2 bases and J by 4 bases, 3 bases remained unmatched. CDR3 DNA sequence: TGCAGTGCTAGAAGGACAGGGTCCACTGAAGCTTTCTTT. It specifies CSARRTGSTEAFF.

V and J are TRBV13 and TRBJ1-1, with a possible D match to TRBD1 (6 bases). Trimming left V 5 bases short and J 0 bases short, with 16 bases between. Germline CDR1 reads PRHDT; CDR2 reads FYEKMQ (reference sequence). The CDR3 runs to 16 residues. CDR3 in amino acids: CASSHYLRGMNTEAFF. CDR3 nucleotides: TGTGCCAGCAGCCACTACCTCAGGGGCATGAACACTGAAGCTTTCTTT.

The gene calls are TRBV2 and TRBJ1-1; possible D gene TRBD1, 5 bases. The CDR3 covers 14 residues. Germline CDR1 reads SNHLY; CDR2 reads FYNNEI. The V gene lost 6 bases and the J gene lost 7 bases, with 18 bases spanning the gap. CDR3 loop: CASRGPPRDFEAFF. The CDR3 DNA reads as TGTGCCAGCAGAGGACCTCCCAGGGATTTTGAAGCTTTCTTT.

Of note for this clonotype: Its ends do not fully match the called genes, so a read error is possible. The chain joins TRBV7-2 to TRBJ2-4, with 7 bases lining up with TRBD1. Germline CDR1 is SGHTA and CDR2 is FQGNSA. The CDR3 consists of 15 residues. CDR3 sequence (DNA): TGTGCCAGCAGCCGACAGGGAATCACCAAAAACACTCAGTACTTC. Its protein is CASSRQGITKNTQYF.

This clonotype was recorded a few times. The CDR3 region is CASSLRQGAGNTIYF. The CDR3, as DNA: TGTGCCAGCAGTTTAAGACAGGGGGCCGGAAACACCATATATTTT. The chain is built from TRBV12-3 or TRBV12-4 and TRBJ1-3; 10 nucleotides match TRBD1. There are 15 residues in the CDR3. Trimming at V came to 2 bases and at J to 4 bases, leaving 2 bases not matched to a gene.

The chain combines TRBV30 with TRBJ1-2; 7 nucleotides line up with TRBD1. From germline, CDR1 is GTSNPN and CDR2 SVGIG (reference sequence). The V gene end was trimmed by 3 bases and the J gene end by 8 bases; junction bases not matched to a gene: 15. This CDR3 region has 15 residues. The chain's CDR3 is CAWRPQGDRARGYTF. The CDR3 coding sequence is TGTGCCTGGAGACCGCAAGGCGACAGGGCCCGGGGCTACACCTTC.

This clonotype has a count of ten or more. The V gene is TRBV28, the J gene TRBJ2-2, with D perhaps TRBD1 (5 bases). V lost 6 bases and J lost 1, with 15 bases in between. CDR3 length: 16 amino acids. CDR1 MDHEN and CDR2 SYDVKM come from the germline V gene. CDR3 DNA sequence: TGTGCCAGCAGGGCCCAAGGGGCGCGGAACACCGGGGAGCTGTTTTTT. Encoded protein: CASRAQGARNTGELFF.

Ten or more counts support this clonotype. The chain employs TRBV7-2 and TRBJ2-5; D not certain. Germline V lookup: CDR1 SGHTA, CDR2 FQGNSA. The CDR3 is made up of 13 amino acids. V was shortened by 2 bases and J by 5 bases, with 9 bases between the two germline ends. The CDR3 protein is CASSLNRVETQYF. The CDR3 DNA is TGTGCCAGCAGCTTAAATCGAGTGGAGACCCAGTACTTC.

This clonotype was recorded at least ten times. CDR3 in amino acids: CSARGIGSSNTGELFF. The CDR3 DNA reads as TGCAGTGCTAGAGGGATCGGTAGCTCGAACACCGGGGAGCTGTTTTTT. The chain is built from TRBV20-1 and TRBJ2-2; D uncertain. There are 16 residues in the CDR3. With 1 base removed from V and 0 bases from J, the gap between germline ends came to 12 bases. Germline V gene data show CDR1 as DFQATT and CDR2 as SNEGSKA (reference sequence).

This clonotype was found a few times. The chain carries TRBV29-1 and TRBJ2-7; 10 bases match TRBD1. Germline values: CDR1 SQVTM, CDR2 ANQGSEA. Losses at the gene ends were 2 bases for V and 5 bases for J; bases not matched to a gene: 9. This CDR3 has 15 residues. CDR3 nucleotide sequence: TGCAGCGTTGAATTCACCGGGACAGGGGTACACGAGCAGTACTTC. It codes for CSVEFTGTGVHEQYF.

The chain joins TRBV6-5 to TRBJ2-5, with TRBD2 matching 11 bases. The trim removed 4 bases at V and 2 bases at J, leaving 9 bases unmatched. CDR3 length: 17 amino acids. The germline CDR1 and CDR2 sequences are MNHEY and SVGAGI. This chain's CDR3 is CASSLPSGRRSQETQYF. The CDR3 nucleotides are TGTGCCAGCAGTTTGCCTAGCGGGAGGAGATCACAAGAGACCCAGTACTTC.

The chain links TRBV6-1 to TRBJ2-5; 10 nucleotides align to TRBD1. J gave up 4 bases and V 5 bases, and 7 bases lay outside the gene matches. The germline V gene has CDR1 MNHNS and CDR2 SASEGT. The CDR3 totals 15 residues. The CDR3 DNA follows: TGTGCCAGCAGTCTTGCCGGGACAGGGGCAGAGACCCAGTACTTC. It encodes CASSLAGTGAETQYF.

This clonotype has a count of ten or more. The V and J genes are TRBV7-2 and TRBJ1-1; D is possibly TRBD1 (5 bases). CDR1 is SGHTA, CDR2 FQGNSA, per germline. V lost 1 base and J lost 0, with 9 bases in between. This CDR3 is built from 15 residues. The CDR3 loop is CASSLGAGLNTEAFF. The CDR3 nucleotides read TGTGCCAGCAGCTTAGGGGCAGGGTTGAACACTGAAGCTTTCTTT.

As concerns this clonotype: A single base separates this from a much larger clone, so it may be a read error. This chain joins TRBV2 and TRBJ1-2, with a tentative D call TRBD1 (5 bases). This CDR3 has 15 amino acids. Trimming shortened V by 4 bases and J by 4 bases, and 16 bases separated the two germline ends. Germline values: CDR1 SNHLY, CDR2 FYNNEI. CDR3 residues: CASSGSWGDVYGYTF. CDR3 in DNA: TGTGCCAGCAGTGGAAGCTGGGGCGATGTCTATGGCTACACCTTC.

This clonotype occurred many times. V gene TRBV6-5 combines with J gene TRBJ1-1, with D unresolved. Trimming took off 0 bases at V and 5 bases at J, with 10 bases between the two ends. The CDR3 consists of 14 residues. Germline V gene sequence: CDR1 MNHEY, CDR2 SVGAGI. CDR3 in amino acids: CASSYSLVGTEAFF. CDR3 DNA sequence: TGTGCCAGCAGTTACTCGTTGGTGGGGACTGAAGCTTTCTTT.

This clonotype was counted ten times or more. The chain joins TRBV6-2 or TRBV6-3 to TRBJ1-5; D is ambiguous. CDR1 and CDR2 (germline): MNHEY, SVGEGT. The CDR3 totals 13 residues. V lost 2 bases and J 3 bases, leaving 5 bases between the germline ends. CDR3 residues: CASSYKYNQPQHF. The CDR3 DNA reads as TGTGCCAGCAGTTACAAGTACAATCAGCCCCAGCATTTT.